This T cell receptor beta chain is drawn from a study of T cells in placental villitis. Background on the whole study: The study compared placental TCR-beta repertoires across villitis of unknown etiology, gestational-age-matched unaffected controls, and infectious villitis to test an allograft-versus-infection hypothesis.

Using the Amsterdam Criteria, researchers selected roughly 10 placentae that carried a pathological diagnosis of high-grade villitis of unknown etiology. Compared with both the control and infectious villitis groups, mothers with villitis of unknown etiology had significantly higher gravidity and parity as well as more prior miscarriages. After delivery, the placentae were collected and evaluated both grossly and histologically, and only then was archival tissue selected. Five 10-micron scrolls were cut from each FFPE block, and DNA was isolated using the AllPrep DNA/RNA FFPE Tissue kit. DNA concentration and purity were checked by NanoDrop, and RNA quality was assessed on a Bioanalyzer. Taken from the germline V gene (reference sequence), the CDR1 and CDR2 loops are PRHDT and FYEKMQ. V drops 4 bases and J drops 4 bases, leaving 9 bases in between. The CDR3 contains 13 residues, cysteine and phenylalanine counted. Here the CDR3 DNA is all that survives: 39 bases in frame from base 1.

Using the immunoSEQ v4 bias-controlled multiplex PCR assay, run blinded to group allocation, TCR-beta CDR3 regions were amplified from genomic DNA. To estimate the quantities of nucleated cells and T cells in each sample, reference gene primers were included together with the TCR-beta primers. Sequencing of the libraries was performed on an Illumina MiSeq with a 100-cycle paired-end protocol. For the original study's pipeline: The immunoSEQ Analyzer software was used to calculate diversity and richness, with richness measured by iChao1 and clonality based on Pielou evenness and Shannon diversity (range 0-1, where higher values mean less diversity). CDR3 amino acid sequences with V/J genes were queried against VDJdb for CMV, EBV and influenza A specificities using confidence 3 and substitution 2. The Morisita-Horn index was used to assess TCR-beta amino acid clonotype overlap between villitis of unknown etiology, infectious villitis and control repertoires. TCRdb provides this immuneACCESS table in a form limited to in-frame rearrangements. Some clones are lacking; in checked studies, under half of them reflect an unresolved V gene, and why the rest are absent is not known. The V and J calls and clone size come from that table; D and trimming were worked out from the DNA. Recorded for this sample are a few thousand clones; approximately 86% of them occurred a single time. The ten top clones hold around 9.9% of the sample.

What the research found in general, with its limitations: Small amounts of decidua were contained in the paraffin blocks, so some of the captured T cells, especially in controls, may have been decidual rather than villous infiltrates. CMV-specific clone frequencies were lower in villitis of unknown etiology than in infectious CMV cases (approximately 0.00095 vs 0.0099), and villitis of unknown etiology did not differ from controls on this measure. Sequencing bulk tissue could not tell helper, regulatory or cytotoxic T cells apart, could not separate maternal from fetal T cells, and left out gamma-delta receptors. Clonality was higher in villitis of unknown etiology placentae than in controls (median approximately 0.05 versus 0.006, p=0.0025), which points to clonal expansion. In villitis of unknown etiology, the expanded clones were mostly private to each individual placenta, which suggests that there was no single initiating antigen.

Comment on this clone: It lacks a known antigen. One base away there is no much larger clone; base qualities are not given.

This sequence was found in a human patient with villitis of unknown etiology; the placental T cells may come from both mother and fetus. This chain is built from TRBV13 and TRBJ2-3, with a weak D call of TRBD1 (6 bases match). Sequencing input: placental tissue containing maternal and fetal cells. This receptor carries the CDR3 CASSWGLSDTQYF. The nucleotides are TGTGCCAGCAGCTGGGGGCTATCAGATACGCAGTATTTT.